The table lists the clone carrying this T cell receptor beta chain with many counts. The antigen is not known. This record belongs to a study of spatial heterogeneity in lung cancer. As for the study in general: Sequence detection consistently recorded a greater number of beta-chain than alpha-chain sequences. Study-wide points: Among blood samples, ubiquitous expanded tumor TCRs appeared more at resection than at follow-up.

CDR3 length equals 16 residues. From germline, CDR1 is SGHRS and CDR2 YFSETQ. Trimming left V 1 base short and J 1 base short, with 12 bases between. The study tagged each TCR cDNA molecule with a unique molecular identifier. In TCRdb, the 5' RACE reads were re-called with MiXCR into one record per CDR3 protein. Among about 45,000 distinct CDR3 sequences, around 13% were seen once, and the ten largest hold around three fifths. The time point here: sample taken at primary tumor resection. Whole RNA was taken from tumor, nontumor lung or frozen PBMC; it was then sequenced unsorted. Donors were under 90 untreated early-stage non-small cell lung cancer patients.

The rearrangement links TRBV5-1 to TRBJ1-5; D is perhaps TRBD1 (5 bases). The source is a male donor with early-stage non-small cell lung cancer. Sequencing used PBMCs, obtained at surgery. The CDR3 protein is CASSLRPGPSNQPQHF. The CDR3 bases are TGCGCCAGCAGCTTGCGCCCGGGACCGAGCAATCAGCCCCAGCATTTT. Full variable domain (rest looked up from reference TRBV5-1 and TRBJ1-5): KAGVTQTPRYLIKTRGQQVTLSCSPISGHRSVSWYQQTPGQGLQFLFEYFSETQRNKGNFPGRFSGRQFSNSRSEMNVSTLELGDSALYLCASSLRPGPSNQPQHFGDGTRLSIL.